The T cell receptor (beta chain) under discussion was sequenced for a study of blood T cells in healthy people across ages. Whole-study findings and limits: Aged donors had fewer naive CD4+ cells and lower diversity than long-lived donors.

This clonotype was seen a few times. The antigen is not known. The amount of total RNA extracted per sample was at least 5.5 micrograms. The trim removed 2 bases at V and 3 bases at J, leaving 9 bases unmatched. The CDR3 has 16 residues. CDR1 is MGHDK and CDR2 is SYGVNS in the germline V gene. A second PCR of roughly 7 to 11 cycles used a sample-barcoded 5' primer and a J-beta primer mix. Every sample gave at least 2.5 million paired-end reads containing CDR3. TCRdb called the 5' RACE reads again in MiXCR, with one record for every CDR3 protein. The sample lists around 1.5 million distinct CDR3 sequences, roughly 45% occurring once.

The receptor was derived from a woman aged 18-29 years in good health. Material: blood. The chain uses TRBV25-1 and TRBJ2-5; TRBD2 matches 7 bases. Here the CDR3 reads CASSESPRGGEETQYF. As DNA, the CDR3 is TGTGCCAGCAGTGAAAGTCCCCGGGGAGGGGAAGAGACCCAGTACTTC.